Listed below are T cell receptor beta chains from one sample, sequenced in a study of cytomegalovirus exposure and HLA in healthy donors. TCRdb's copy holds only in-frame clones and misses some; the assay was immunoSEQ multiplex PCR. The sample has 200,000 to 250,000 clones, around 73% seen once; the top ten hold approximately 3.8%. The sequenced material came from PBMCs. The receptors derive from a male donor in good health and CMV-seronegative. Each CDR3 is given with its conserved first and last residue. A D gene is named only where the DNA matches it firmly. Part of the rows lack a size; the others show once, few, many or a class for expanded clones.

J: TRBJ2-7
V: TRBV18
D: NA
size: NA
CDR3: CASSPPSRGEQYF
DNA: TGTGCCAGCTCACCACCGTCCAGGGGCGAGCAGTACTTC

J: TRBJ2-5
V: TRBV5-6
D: TRBD2
size: NA
CDR3: CASSGWTSGIKETQYF
DNA: TGTGCCAGCAGCGGATGGACTAGCGGGATAAAAGAGACCCAGTACTTC

J: TRBJ2-7
V: TRBV6-5
D: TRBD2
size: NA
CDR3: CASKVGRNYEQYF
DNA: TGTGCCAGCAAGGTCGGGAGGAACTACGAGCAGTACTTC

J: TRBJ2-7
V: TRBV7-9
D: TRBD1
size: once
CDR3: CSSSLATGQGNYEQYF
DNA: TGTTCCAGCAGCTTAGCCACGGGACAGGGTAACTACGAGCAGTACTTC

J: TRBJ1-1
V: TRBV28
D: NA
size: few
CDR3: CASSPPGSLNTEAFF
DNA: TGTGCCAGCAGTCCACCCGGGTCTTTAAACACTGAAGCTTTCTTT

J: TRBJ2-1
V: TRBV20-1
D: NA
size: NA
CDR3: CSASHYNEQFF
DNA: TGCAGTGCAAGCCACTACAATGAGCAGTTCTTC

J: TRBJ1-2
V: TRBV10-3
D: TRBD1
size: NA
CDR3: CAISRDRGNLDYGYTF
DNA: TGTGCCATCAGCCGGGACAGGGGCAATCTCGACTATGGCTACACCTTC

J: TRBJ2-1
V: TRBV2
D: TRBD2
size: NA
CDR3: CASSGTSGSNEQFF
DNA: TGTGCCAGCAGTGGAACTAGCGGGAGCAATGAGCAGTTCTTC

J: TRBJ2-7
V: TRBV5-1
D: TRBD2
size: NA
CDR3: CASSARLAGVYEQYF
DNA: TGCGCCAGCAGCGCCAGACTAGCGGGAGTCTACGAGCAGTACTTC

J: TRBJ2-7
V: TRBV19
D: NA
size: NA
CDR3: CASSNKYAYEQYF
DNA: TGTGCCAGTAGTAACAAATATGCCTACGAGCAGTACTTC

J: TRBJ2-3
V: TRBV5-5
D: NA
size: NA
CDR3: CASSFGTPDTQYF
DNA: TGTGCCAGCAGCTTCGGGACTCCAGATACGCAGTATTTT

J: TRBJ1-2
V: TRBV28
D: NA
size: NA
CDR3: CASSLISDYGYTF
DNA: TGTGCCAGCAGTTTAATCTCCGACTATGGCTACACCTTC

J: TRBJ2-7
V: TRBV10-3
D: NA
size: few
CDR3: CAISGTASGEQYF
DNA: TGTGCCATCAGTGGGACAGCAAGTGGCGAGCAGTACTTC

J: TRBJ1-2
V: TRBV19
D: TRBD1
size: NA
CDR3: CASGQGGDYGYTF
DNA: TGTGCCAGTGGACAGGGAGGCGACTATGGCTACACCTTC

J: TRBJ2-5
V: TRBV7-6
D: TRBD2
size: NA
CDR3: CASSSRGRAELETQYF
DNA: TGTGCCAGCAGCTCACGCGGGAGGGCTGAGTTGGAGACCCAGTACTTC

J: TRBJ1-5
V: TRBV27
D: NA
size: NA
CDR3: CASSFRQVNQPQHF
DNA: TGTGCCAGCAGTTTCCGGCAGGTCAATCAGCCCCAGCATTTT

J: TRBJ2-5
V: TRBV18
D: NA
size: NA
CDR3: CASSPVSEETQYF
DNA: TGTGCCAGCTCACCCGTCAGTGAAGAGACCCAGTACTTC

J: TRBJ2-2
V: TRBV11-1
D: NA
size: NA
CDR3: CASSTNREKVIGELFF
DNA: TGTGCCAGCAGCACGAACAGGGAAAAAGTTATCGGGGAGCTGTTTTTT

J: TRBJ2-3
V: TRBV5-1
D: TRBD1
size: few
CDR3: CASSLAWTGSVVDTQYF
DNA: TGCGCCAGCAGCTTGGCCTGGACAGGGAGTGTGGTCGATACGCAGTATTTT